This T cell receptor beta chain was observed in a study of identical twins. This CDR3 has 14 residues. Germline CDR1 and CDR2: DFQATT and SNEGSKA (reference sequence). V was shortened by 6 bases and J by 3 bases, with 15 bases between the two germline ends. TCRdb re-analysed the 5' RACE reads in MiXCR, keeping a single row per CDR3 protein. The sample has about 520,000 distinct CDR3 sequences; 22% are singletons. These data were likewise used in another study, on T cells expressing NK-cell markers. This second report adds: Four donors showed these clonotypes also leading the CD3+CD56-NKG2C+ fraction.

Sequenced material: CD4+ T cells sorted from blood. This clonotype was sampled from a young woman in good health. V usage is TRBV20-1 and J usage is TRBJ1-5; a weak D match, TRBD1 (5 bases). DNA for the CDR3: TGCAGTGCGTGGACACTGGACCACAATCAGCCCCAGCATTTT. It specifies CSAWTLDHNQPQHF.